These 15 T cell receptor beta chains share one sample of origin, sequenced in a study of cytomegalovirus exposure and HLA in healthy donors (TCRdb year 2017). The method was the immunoSEQ multiplex PCR assay. What TCRdb holds here is the immuneACCESS table cut down to in-frame rearrangements. Part of the clones is not present; checked against another copy, under half of the missing clones reflect an unresolved V gene, and the others are unexplained. In this sample the table shows about 330,000 clones, around 86% of which occur a single time. Jointly, the top ten make up around 0.84% of the sample. Sequencing was carried out using PBMCs. These receptors were obtained from a woman aged 18-29 years in good health and CMV-seronegative.

This clone was seen once. The V and J genes are TRBV6-5 and TRBJ2-7; D remains ambiguous. The germline V gene has CDR1 MNHEY and CDR2 SVGAGI. The V and J ends lost 0 bases and 2 bases respectively, with 14 bases between them. The CDR3 is 16 amino acids. The CDR3 protein is CASSYSRSLRAYEQYF. The CDR3, as DNA: TGTGCCAGCAGTTACTCTCGGAGTCTACGGGCCTACGAGCAGTACTTC.

The V and J genes are TRBV6-1 and TRBJ2-7, with TRBD1 matching 10 bases. The CDR3 has 13 amino acids. Looked up from germline, CDR1 is MNHNS and CDR2 is SASEGT. V was clipped by 4 bases and J by 7 bases; unmatched bases: 4. The CDR3 spells CASSGDRGWEQYF. The DNA of the CDR3 is TGTGCCAGCAGTGGGGACAGGGGTTGGGAGCAGTACTTC.

The chain links TRBV5-4 to TRBJ1-4, with TRBD1 identical over 10 bases. J was trimmed by 6 bases and V by 4 bases; bases with no gene match: 3. Germline V gives CDR1 SGHNT, CDR2 YYREEE (reference sequence). The CDR3 contains 14 residues. This CDR3 is CASSRQGADEKLFF. The CDR3 nucleotides read TGTGCCAGCAGCCGACAGGGGGCGGATGAAAAACTGTTTTTT.

The V and J genes are TRBV11-3 and TRBJ2-2; 9 nucleotides align to TRBD1. Looked up from germline, CDR1 is SGHNT and CDR2 is YENEEA. Trimming cost V 5 bases and J 1 base; bases outside gene matches: 5. This CDR3 is built from 16 residues. The DNA for the CDR3 is TGTGCCAGCAGCCGAGAGACAGGGGGGAACACCGGGGAGCTGTTTTTT. Amino acids: CASSRETGGNTGELFF.

This clone was detected only a few times. V and J are TRBV9 and TRBJ2-7; TRBD1 aligns across 9 bases. Germline V gene lookup returns CDR1 SGDLS and CDR2 YYNGEE. The J segment lost 7 bases and the V segment lost 6 bases, leaving 14 bases of the junction unmatched. The CDR3 consists of 15 residues. For the CDR3, the DNA is TGTGCCAGCAACTCCGGGACAGGGCCAGTCTATGAGCAGTACTTC. This sequence encodes CASNSGTGPVYEQYF.

CDR3 amino acids: CASSSTDRNPYEQYF. CDR3 nucleotides: TGTGCCAGCAGCTCTACTGACAGGAACCCCTACGAGCAGTACTTC. The rearrangement joins TRBV5-6 to TRBJ2-7; D possibly corresponds to TRBD1 (6 bases). This CDR3 has 15 amino acids. Trimming cost V 3 bases and J 2 bases, with 15 bases left between them. CDR1 is SGHDT, CDR2 YYEEEE, per germline.

This chain connects TRBV6-6 to TRBJ1-2; 10 positions agree with TRBD1. Germline CDR1 is MNHNY and CDR2 is SVGAGI (reference sequence). J was trimmed by 8 bases and V by 10 bases; bases with no gene match: 13. There are 14 residues in the CDR3. The CDR3 spells CATAPGQGNRGYTF. DNA of the CDR3: TGTGCCACTGCCCCGGGACAGGGGAATAGGGGCTACACCTTC.

This sequence joins TRBV7-9 and TRBJ2-1, with D tentatively TRBD1 (6 bases). V was cut by 5 bases and J by 8 bases, with 25 bases left in between. Per germline, CDR1 SEHNR and CDR2 FQNEAQ (reference sequence). The CDR3 is made up of 17 amino acids. CDR3 residues: CASSRGGFAVSKDEQFF. The CDR3 bases are TGTGCCAGCAGCAGAGGGGGTTTTGCGGTCTCCAAGGATGAGCAGTTCTTC.

The CDR3 sequence: CASSLARGSDGYTF. Written as DNA, the CDR3 is TGTGCCAGCAGCTTAGCAAGGGGGAGCGATGGCTACACCTTC. The chain combines TRBV7-2 with TRBJ1-2, with TRBD1 as a possible D gene (6 bases). The germline CDR1 and CDR2 sequences are SGHTA and FQGNSA. V lost 0 bases, J lost 6 bases, and 11 bases lay in between. The length of the CDR3 is 14 residues.

This chain links TRBV5-1 with TRBJ2-5; no reliable D call. The CDR3 loop spans 15 amino acids. The V gene's germline CDR1 is SGHRS and CDR2 YFSETQ. Trimming pared 4 bases from V and 4 bases from J, leaving 17 bases between. CDR3 amino acids: CASSGNTGSGETQYF. The CDR3 coding sequence is TGCGCCAGCAGCGGAAACACCGGATCAGGAGAGACCCAGTACTTC.

Only a few counts were recorded for this clone. This sequence joins TRBV2 and TRBJ2-5; D might be TRBD2 (6 bases). With 9 bases removed from V and 5 bases from J, the gap between germline ends came to 10 bases. The germline gives CDR1 SNHLY, CDR2 FYNNEI. The CDR3 contains 11 residues. This chain's CDR3 is CASRTTETQYF. The CDR3 DNA sequence: TGTGCCAGTAGGACTACGGAGACCCAGTACTTC.

This sequence joins TRBV28 and TRBJ1-1; D is undetermined. Germline V gene lookup returns CDR1 MDHEN and CDR2 SYDVKM. The CDR3 runs 13 residues. Trimming removed 2 bases at V and 8 bases at J, with 12 bases between. The CDR3 region is CASSLDSAGEAFF. The CDR3 coding sequence is TGTGCCAGCAGTTTAGATTCGGCAGGCGAAGCTTTCTTT.

The chain couples TRBV5-1 to TRBJ1-3; unclear D gene. The ends were cut back, 4 bases at V and 4 bases at J, with 9 bases in the middle. The CDR3 length is 13 residues. CDR1 SGHRS and CDR2 YFSETQ come from the germline V gene. This CDR3 reads CASSPNLGNTIYF. CDR3 nucleotide sequence: TGCGCCAGCAGCCCCAATTTGGGAAACACCATATATTTT.

The chain has TRBV6-5 and TRBJ1-5, with TRBD1 matching over 10 bases. In germline, CDR1 is MNHEY, CDR2 SVGAGI. J gave up 4 bases and V 7 bases, and 7 bases lay outside the gene matches. The length of the CDR3 is 15 residues. Here the CDR3 DNA reads TGTGCCAGCATTCCCCGGGGACAGGGGAATCAGCCCCAGCATTTT. It encodes CASIPRGQGNQPQHF.

The chain uses TRBV25-1 and TRBJ1-2; 9 nucleotides align to TRBD1. The V gene end was trimmed by 6 bases and the J gene end by 7 bases; junction bases not matched to a gene: 3. Germline CDR1 reads MGHDK; CDR2 reads SYGVNS. CDR3 length: 12 amino acids. The CDR3 sequence is CASRQGALGYTF. DNA for the CDR3: TGTGCCAGCAGACAGGGGGCCCTTGGCTACACCTTC.